This TCR beta chain was sequenced in a study of shared clonotypes between healthy human individuals. Clones were sequenced by immunoSEQ multiplex PCR, and TCRdb holds only the in-frame ones, with some missing. The sample lists some 1.1 million clones, about 72% occurring once. This clone appeared once. Its antigen is currently unknown. In germline, CDR1 is KGHSH, CDR2 LQKENI. CDR3 length equals 16 residues. V dropped 2 bases and J dropped 4 bases, with 17 bases sitting between them. Study results and limitations: Across subsets, estimated richness was generally greater for naive than for memory populations.

The sequence derives from a man younger than 35 in good health. Some clones in this sample may be carry-over from other donors' samples. The chain couples TRBV18 to TRBJ1-2; D is perhaps TRBD1 (5 bases). The sequencing sample was made of memory CD4+ T cells from PBMCs. Subset in this sample: CD45RA-negative fraction. The CDR3 here is CASSPTGPPSFYGYTF. The CDR3 DNA reads as TGTGCCAGCTCACCAACAGGCCCTCCATCCTTCTATGGCTACACCTTC. Combining the CDR3 with reference TRBV18 and TRBJ1-2 gives the whole variable domain NAGVMQNPRHLVRRRGQEARLRCSPMKGHSHVYWYRQLPEEGLKFMVYLQKENIIDESGMPKERFSAEFPKEGPSILRIQQVVRGDSAAYFCASSPTGPPSFYGYTFGSGTRLTVV.